These T cell receptor beta chains were read from a single sample in a study of T cell repertoires in cytomegalovirus infection. Each CDR3 protein is one row after TCRdb ran MiXCR on the reads. The table records approximately 110,000 distinct CDR3 sequences, 30% of them present only once. For these TCRs, the target antigens are not known. The input for sequencing was CD8+ T cells from cultured PBMCs, taken from culture after CMV antigen stimulation. The source is a human donor in good health (CMV status not recorded). Some clones in this sample may be carry-over from other donors' samples. Both conserved end residues are part of each CDR3. The order of the fields is V gene, D gene, clone size, J gene, CDR3 protein, CDR3 DNA. The D gene is left open where the match is weak. Only part of the rows carry a size: once, few, many, or a class if the clone is expanded.

v_gene: TRBV19; d_gene: NA; abundance: NA; j_gene: TRBJ2-7; CDR3aa: CASSGGERYEQYF; CDR3nt: TGTGCCAGTAGTGGAGGGGAGCGGTACGAGCAGTACTTC
v_gene: TRBV14; d_gene: NA; abundance: NA; j_gene: TRBJ1-1; CDR3aa: CASSVIGSPRDTEAFF; CDR3nt: TGTGCCAGCAGCGTGATCGGGTCCCCTCGAGACACTGAAGCTTTCTTT
v_gene: TRBV7-2; d_gene: NA; abundance: few; j_gene: TRBJ1-2; CDR3aa: CASSLVGAPSPNYGYTF; CDR3nt: TGTGCCAGCAGCTTGGTAGGGGCACCTTCCCCAAACTATGGCTACACCTTC
v_gene: TRBV9; d_gene: NA; abundance: NA; j_gene: TRBJ2-7; CDR3aa: CASSVATNYEQYF; CDR3nt: TGTGCCAGCAGCGTAGCCACGAACTACGAGCAGTACTTC
v_gene: TRBV12-5; d_gene: TRBD1; abundance: few; j_gene: TRBJ1-5; CDR3aa: CASGLGGTGRQPQHF; CDR3nt: TGTGCTAGTGGTTTGGGTGGGACAGGGAGGCAGCCCCAGCATTTT
v_gene: TRBV4-1; d_gene: NA; abundance: NA; j_gene: TRBJ2-3; CDR3aa: CASSQDVHRTDTQYF; CDR3nt: TGCGCCAGCAGCCAAGATGTCCACCGCACAGATACGCAGTATTTT
v_gene: TRBV7-2; d_gene: NA; abundance: many; j_gene: TRBJ1-5; CDR3aa: CASSYWKDQPQHF; CDR3nt: TGTGCCAGCAGCTACTGGAAGGATCAGCCCCAGCATTTT
v_gene: TRBV6-5; d_gene: NA; abundance: few; j_gene: TRBJ1-2; CDR3aa: CASSYFGGGVEGYTF; CDR3nt: TGTGCCAGCAGTTATTTCGGCGGCGGGGTCGAGGGCTACACCTTC
v_gene: TRBV11-1; d_gene: NA; abundance: few; j_gene: TRBJ1-1; CDR3aa: CASSLRAWGFVNTEAFF; CDR3nt: TGTGCCAGCAGCTTACGGGCCTGGGGTTTCGTGAACACTGAAGCTTTCTTT
v_gene: TRBV11-3; d_gene: NA; abundance: NA; j_gene: TRBJ1-6; CDR3aa: CASSLGEIGNSPLHF; CDR3nt: TGTGCCAGCAGCTTAGGGGAGATAGGTAATTCACCCCTCCACTTT
v_gene: TRBV6-1; d_gene: NA; abundance: NA; j_gene: TRBJ2-7; CDR3aa: CASSEVPGEQYF; CDR3nt: TGTGCCAGCAGTGAAGTCCCAGGAGAGCAGTACTTC
v_gene: TRBV6-6; d_gene: NA; abundance: NA; j_gene: TRBJ1-2; CDR3aa: CASSPRTANYGYTF; CDR3nt: TGTGCCAGCAGCCCTCGGACAGCTAACTATGGCTACACCTTC
v_gene: TRBV4-3; d_gene: TRBD2; abundance: NA; j_gene: TRBJ2-3; CDR3aa: CASSQDGLAGGQDTQYF; CDR3nt: TGCGCCAGCAGCCAAGACGGACTAGCGGGGGGGCAAGATACGCAGTATTTT
v_gene: TRBV20-1; d_gene: NA; abundance: few; j_gene: TRBJ2-3; CDR3aa: CSARGPYTQYF; CDR3nt: TGCAGTGCTAGAGGTCCATATACGCAGTATTTT
v_gene: TRBV7-6; d_gene: NA; abundance: few; j_gene: TRBJ2-7; CDR3aa: CASTSTPYEQYF; CDR3nt: TGTGCCAGCACCTCCACACCGTACGAGCAGTACTTC
v_gene: TRBV10-3; d_gene: NA; abundance: few; j_gene: TRBJ1-1; CDR3aa: CASRQPGAEAFF; CDR3nt: TGTGCCAGCCGACAACCCGGGGCTGAAGCTTTCTTT
v_gene: TRBV6-8; d_gene: TRBD1; abundance: NA; j_gene: TRBJ2-2; CDR3aa: CTSSRGQGAPRELFF; CDR3nt: TGTACCAGCAGCCGGGGACAGGGAGCGCCGCGGGAGCTGTTTTTT
v_gene: TRBV20-1; d_gene: TRBD1; abundance: NA; j_gene: TRBJ2-7; CDR3aa: CSASSGQDSSEQYF; CDR3nt: TGCAGTGCTAGTTCGGGACAGGACAGCAGCGAGCAGTACTTC
v_gene: TRBV6-6; d_gene: TRBD2; abundance: NA; j_gene: TRBJ2-3; CDR3aa: CASSYSPAGGTDTQYF; CDR3nt: TGTGCCAGCAGTTACTCTCCCGCGGGGGGCACAGATACGCAGTATTTT
v_gene: TRBV19; d_gene: NA; abundance: NA; j_gene: TRBJ2-7; CDR3aa: CASSPGPFYEQYF; CDR3nt: TGTGCCAGTAGTCCCGGGCCTTTCTACGAGCAGTACTTC
v_gene: TRBV7-6; d_gene: TRBD1; abundance: many; j_gene: TRBJ1-5; CDR3aa: CASSLGQGSNQPQHF; CDR3nt: TGTGCCAGCAGCTTAGGACAGGGCAGCAATCAGCCCCAGCATTTT
v_gene: TRBV19; d_gene: TRBD2; abundance: few; j_gene: TRBJ2-7; CDR3aa: CASSFTSGYEQYF; CDR3nt: TGTGCCAGTAGTTTCACTAGCGGCTACGAGCAGTACTTC
v_gene: TRBV7-3; d_gene: NA; abundance: NA; j_gene: TRBJ1-1; CDR3aa: CASRSGTEGVGTEAFF; CDR3nt: TGTGCCAGCAGATCCGGGACCGAGGGCGTAGGCACTGAAGCTTTCTTT
v_gene: TRBV27; d_gene: NA; abundance: few; j_gene: TRBJ2-3; CDR3aa: CASSLSGGTDTQYF; CDR3nt: TGTGCCAGCAGTTTGTCGGGGGGCACAGATACGCAGTATTTT
v_gene: TRBV14; d_gene: NA; abundance: NA; j_gene: TRBJ1-1; CDR3aa: CASSHGMPVGTEAFF; CDR3nt: TGTGCCAGCAGCCATGGTATGCCCGTGGGCACTGAAGCTTTCTTT
v_gene: TRBV10-3; d_gene: NA; abundance: many; j_gene: TRBJ1-1; CDR3aa: CAISDPNPLKQIEAFF; CDR3nt: TGTGCCATCAGTGACCCGAACCCCCTCAAGCAGATTGAAGCTTTCTTT
v_gene: TRBV7-8; d_gene: NA; abundance: many; j_gene: TRBJ1-1; CDR3aa: CASSLGPGEPEAFF; CDR3nt: TGTGCCAGCAGCTTGGGCCCGGGGGAACCTGAAGCTTTCTTT
v_gene: TRBV7-6; d_gene: TRBD1; abundance: many; j_gene: TRBJ2-7; CDR3aa: CASSLSGQASYEQYF; CDR3nt: TGTGCCAGCAGCTTGTCGGGACAGGCATCCTACGAGCAGTACTTC
v_gene: TRBV7-6; d_gene: NA; abundance: NA; j_gene: TRBJ1-5; CDR3aa: CASSDTGSNQPQHF; CDR3nt: TGTGCCAGCAGTGATACAGGTAGCAATCAGCCCCAGCATTTT
v_gene: TRBV7-4; d_gene: TRBD2; abundance: few; j_gene: TRBJ2-1; CDR3aa: CASTPTSTPYNEQFF; CDR3nt: TGTGCCAGCACCCCGACTAGCACCCCCTACAATGAGCAGTTCTTC
v_gene: TRBV3-1; d_gene: TRBD2; abundance: NA; j_gene: TRBJ2-1; CDR3aa: CASSQVAASGDNEQFF; CDR3nt: TGTGCCAGCAGCCAAGTTGCGGCTAGCGGGGACAATGAGCAGTTCTTC
v_gene: TRBV29-1; d_gene: NA; abundance: NA; j_gene: TRBJ2-1; CDR3aa: CSVQYNEQFF; CDR3nt: TGCAGCGTCCAATACAATGAGCAGTTCTTC
v_gene: TRBV27; d_gene: TRBD2; abundance: NA; j_gene: TRBJ2-2; CDR3aa: CASSPRGLGGANTGELFF; CDR3nt: TGTGCCAGCAGTCCCCGAGGGCTCGGGGGGGCCAACACCGGGGAGCTGTTTTTT
v_gene: TRBV12-3/TRBV12-4; d_gene: NA; abundance: NA; j_gene: TRBJ1-2; CDR3aa: CASSPHREGFYGYTF; CDR3nt: TGTGCCAGCAGCCCTCACAGGGAAGGGTTCTATGGCTACACCTTC
v_gene: TRBV6-1; d_gene: TRBD1; abundance: NA; j_gene: TRBJ2-7; CDR3aa: CASSEWVGDRVAEQYF; CDR3nt: TGTGCCAGCAGTGAGTGGGTTGGGGACAGGGTGGCCGAGCAGTACTTC
v_gene: TRBV7-9; d_gene: NA; abundance: NA; j_gene: TRBJ1-4; CDR3aa: CASSLGPTNEKLFF; CDR3nt: TGTGCCAGCAGCTTAGGCCCAACTAATGAAAAACTGTTTTTT
v_gene: TRBV2; d_gene: NA; abundance: NA; j_gene: TRBJ1-6; CDR3aa: CASSEDPGGTLTTIDSPLHF; CDR3nt: TGTGCCAGCAGTGAAGATCCCGGGGGTACTCTAACAACGATTGATTCACCCCTCCACTTT
v_gene: TRBV9; d_gene: TRBD2; abundance: NA; j_gene: TRBJ2-7; CDR3aa: CASSPTSGVSYEQYF; CDR3nt: TGTGCCAGCAGCCCGACTAGCGGGGTCTCCTACGAGCAGTACTTC
v_gene: TRBV13; d_gene: NA; abundance: few; j_gene: TRBJ1-2; CDR3aa: CASTLGVYGYTF; CDR3nt: TGTGCCAGCACCCTTGGGGTTTATGGCTACACCTTC
v_gene: TRBV20-1; d_gene: NA; abundance: few; j_gene: TRBJ2-5; CDR3aa: CSARFVGELDPGTQYF; CDR3nt: TGCAGTGCTAGATTTGTGGGGGAATTAGACCCAGGAACCCAGTACTTC
v_gene: TRBV4-1; d_gene: TRBD2; abundance: NA; j_gene: TRBJ2-3; CDR3aa: CASSQRPSGAGATDTQYF; CDR3nt: TGCGCCAGCAGCCAACGCCCCTCAGGAGCGGGGGCCACAGATACGCAGTATTTT
v_gene: TRBV7-9; d_gene: NA; abundance: NA; j_gene: TRBJ2-3; CDR3aa: CASSTPRGLGTDTQYF; CDR3nt: TGTGCCAGCAGCACCCCGCGGGGGCTTGGGACAGATACGCAGTATTTT
v_gene: TRBV27; d_gene: TRBD1; abundance: NA; j_gene: TRBJ2-7; CDR3aa: CASSTYTGGSYEQYF; CDR3nt: TGTGCCAGCAGTACCTACACAGGGGGCTCCTACGAGCAGTACTTC
v_gene: TRBV6-8; d_gene: NA; abundance: NA; j_gene: TRBJ1-6; CDR3aa: CASSYGSPSEGSPLHF; CDR3nt: TGTGCCAGCAGTTACGGATCACCCTCTGAGGGTTCACCCCTCCACTTT
v_gene: TRBV19; d_gene: TRBD2; abundance: NA; j_gene: TRBJ2-1; CDR3aa: CASSMTSAGEQFF; CDR3nt: TGTGCCAGTAGTATGACTAGCGCAGGTGAGCAGTTCTTC
v_gene: TRBV27; d_gene: TRBD2; abundance: NA; j_gene: TRBJ2-5; CDR3aa: CASSLSNPGFAGGTQYF; CDR3nt: TGTGCCAGCAGTTTATCGAATCCGGGTTTCGCGGGGGGGACCCAGTACTTC
v_gene: TRBV2; d_gene: NA; abundance: few; j_gene: TRBJ2-6; CDR3aa: CASTLTGLSGANVLTF; CDR3nt: TGTGCCAGCACTCTGACAGGTCTCTCTGGGGCCAACGTCCTGACTTTC
v_gene: TRBV6-1; d_gene: TRBD2; abundance: NA; j_gene: TRBJ2-2; CDR3aa: CASSPGLAGSTGELFF; CDR3nt: TGTGCCAGCAGCCCCGGACTAGCGGGGAGCACCGGGGAGCTGTTTTTT
v_gene: TRBV5-6; d_gene: NA; abundance: NA; j_gene: TRBJ1-4; CDR3aa: CASSLVGQSSFEKLFF; CDR3nt: TGTGCCAGCAGCTTGGTAGGACAGTCCTCCTTTGAAAAACTGTTTTTT
v_gene: TRBV7-2; d_gene: NA; abundance: many; j_gene: TRBJ1-5; CDR3aa: CASSQRGQNEPQHF; CDR3nt: TGTGCCAGCAGCCAGAGGGGCCAGAATGAGCCCCAGCATTTT
v_gene: TRBV7-2; d_gene: TRBD1; abundance: many; j_gene: TRBJ1-2; CDR3aa: CASSLLQGFGALANYGYTF; CDR3nt: TGTGCCAGCAGCTTATTACAGGGGTTTGGAGCTCTCGCTAACTATGGCTACACCTTC
v_gene: TRBV28; d_gene: TRBD2; abundance: few; j_gene: TRBJ2-5; CDR3aa: CASKRGALQETQYF; CDR3nt: TGTGCCAGCAAGCGGGGGGCCCTCCAAGAGACCCAGTACTTC
v_gene: TRBV6-6; d_gene: TRBD1; abundance: NA; j_gene: TRBJ2-1; CDR3aa: CASSYLGGQGIAYNEQFF; CDR3nt: TGTGCCAGCAGTTACCTGGGGGGACAGGGAATAGCGTACAATGAGCAGTTCTTC
v_gene: TRBV28; d_gene: NA; abundance: NA; j_gene: TRBJ1-1; CDR3aa: CASSLVNRDTEAFF; CDR3nt: TGTGCCAGCAGTTTGGTAAATAGGGACACTGAAGCTTTCTTT
v_gene: TRBV7-2; d_gene: NA; abundance: many; j_gene: TRBJ1-5; CDR3aa: CASSSRGNQPQHF; CDR3nt: TGTGCCAGCAGCTCCAGGGGTAATCAGCCCCAGCATTTT
v_gene: TRBV7-2; d_gene: NA; abundance: many; j_gene: TRBJ1-1; CDR3aa: CASSLTLLSGPNTEAFF; CDR3nt: TGTGCCAGCAGCTTAACCCTTTTATCGGGGCCGAACACTGAAGCTTTCTTT
v_gene: TRBV7-6; d_gene: NA; abundance: few; j_gene: TRBJ1-2; CDR3aa: CASSSTGARLGGYGYTF; CDR3nt: TGTGCCAGCAGCTCGACGGGGGCGCGCCTAGGGGGGTATGGCTACACCTTC
v_gene: TRBV7-8; d_gene: NA; abundance: few; j_gene: TRBJ2-1; CDR3aa: CASSLYGSNEQFF; CDR3nt: TGTGCCAGCAGCTTATACGGGTCCAATGAGCAGTTCTTC
v_gene: TRBV6-6; d_gene: NA; abundance: NA; j_gene: TRBJ2-7; CDR3aa: CASEGEDEQYF; CDR3nt: TGTGCCAGCGAGGGGGAGGACGAGCAGTACTTC